This T cell receptor beta chain was found in a study of breast tumors, draining lymph nodes, adjacent tissues. The CDR3 is 16 residues long. The V gene's germline CDR1 is SGHAT and CDR2 FQNNGV. The V segment lost 5 bases and the J segment 0 bases; nucleotides outside the gene matches: 9. The lymph nodes were axillary draining lymph nodes from breast cancer patients. From the multiplex PCR reads, TCRdb called clonotypes with MiXCR, one entry per CDR3 protein. The repertoire holds over 250,000 distinct CDR3 sequences, with about 33% as singletons. The source of this sequence is a female donor with breast cancer. Some clones in this sample may be carry-over from other donors' samples. Sample: axillary lymph node tissue. This chain joins TRBV11-2 and TRBJ2-7; TRBD2 matches at 8 bases. The CDR3 reads CASSPRGGKTSYEQYF. CDR3 nucleotide sequence: TGTGCCAGCAGCCCACGGGGGGGTAAAACCTCCTACGAGCAGTACTTC.